The T cell receptor (beta chain) under discussion was sequenced for a study of early T cells in non-severe SARS-CoV-2 infection. From germline, CDR1 is SQVTM and CDR2 ANQGSEA. This CDR3 is 11 amino acids long. V lost 7 bases to trimming and J lost 5 bases; unmatched junction nucleotides: 1. Attachment of unique molecular identifiers to individual cDNA molecules was performed. TCRdb processed the 5' RACE reads anew with MiXCR; each CDR3 protein has one entry. The sample records over 70,000 distinct CDR3 sequences, approximately 15% being singletons. This clonotype was seen only a few times. Sequencing was done on a sample of whole blood. V usage is TRBV29-1 and J usage is TRBJ2-1, with 8 bases identical to TRBD1. This clonotype originated in an adult who was a healthcare worker with PCR-confirmed SARS-CoV-2 infection or an uninfected control (not recorded which). Here the CDR3 DNA reads TGCAGCGGGGGACAGGACAATGAGCAGTTCTTC. It translates to CSGGQDNEQFF.